One TCR beta chain is described in this entry. V was shortened by 3 bases and J by 12 bases, with 12 bases between the two germline ends. This CDR3 region has 10 residues. The germline V gene encodes CDR1 DFQATT and CDR2 SNEGSKA (reference sequence). The source of the sample is a study of blood T cell repertoires in COVID-19. In the study overall: Whether acute or convalescent, the COVID-19 samples came from the United States, Italy and Spain. PBMCs, B-cell-depleted T cells, or T cells provided the cDNA or gDNA that made up the material.

In the study's own analysis: Quantification of nucleated cells was approximated via reference gene primer amplification. Profiled with immunoSEQ multiplex PCR; TCRdb holds only in-frame clones, not every one. Clone size and V and J calls were adopted from that table, with D and trimming inferred from the DNA. The sample consists of about 140,000 clones, 76% of them appearing once. The sample comprised peripheral blood. The rearrangement links TRBV20-1 to TRBJ2-7; unclear D gene. The TCR was taken from a woman at least 80 years old with active or convalescent COVID-19. The CDR3 loop is CSASSLLSYF. CDR3 nucleotides: TGCAGTGCTAGCTCCCTATTGTCGTACTTC.